The rows below give T cell receptor beta chains drawn from one sample of a study of OX40 agonist ivuxolimab in advanced cancers. Produced via immunoSEQ multiplex PCR; TCRdb's table is partial and in-frame only. The table shows tens of thousands of clones, with about nine tenths occurring only once. The material sequenced was CD4+ or CD8+ T cells sorted from blood, taken in a trial of the OX40 agonist ivuxolimab. The receptors shown here come from an adult with an advanced solid tumor such as melanoma, head and neck, liver or kidney cancer. Both conserved end residues are part of each CDR3. Fields, in order: D gene, clone size, V gene, J gene, CDR3 DNA, CDR3 protein. The D gene is left open where the match is weak. Only part of the rows carry a size: once, few, many, or a class if the clone is expanded.

>-|-|TRBV5-1|TRBJ1-1
TGCGCCAGCAGCCCGGACAGCCGAAACACTGAAGCTTTCTTT
CASSPDSRNTEAFF
>-|-|TRBV28|TRBJ1-2
TGTGCCAGCAACACCCCCGGCTATGGCTACACCTTC
CASNTPGYGYTF
>TRBD1|once|TRBV6-1|TRBJ1-5
TGTGCCAGCTGGAGACAGGGCAACCAGCCCCAGCATTTT
CASWRQGNQPQHF
>-|-|TRBV15|TRBJ2-1
TGTGCCACCAGCAGAGCCAGTGGGGGCTACAATGAGCAGTTCTTC
CATSRASGGYNEQFF
>TRBD1|-|TRBV11-2|TRBJ1-4
TGTGCCAGCAGTGAGGACAGGGTGGGGAATGAAAAACTGTTTTTT
CASSEDRVGNEKLFF
>-|-|TRBV2|TRBJ2-3
TGTGCCAGCAGTAATCAGGGGGGACCCACAGATACGCAGTATTTT
CASSNQGGPTDTQYF
>-|-|TRBV5-1|TRBJ2-4
TGCGCCAGCAGCTTGGGACAGGAGGGCATTCAGTACTTC
CASSLGQEGIQYF
>-|-|TRBV30|TRBJ1-4
TGTGCCTGGAGCCCCCAGGGGAGATCCTTGATGGTTAATGAAAAACTGTTTTTT
CAWSPQGRSLMVNEKLFF
>-|-|TRBV6-5|TRBJ1-1
TGTGCCAGCAGCCTCACCACAAGGGCTGAAGCTTTCTTT
CASSLTTRAEAFF
>-|-|TRBV2|TRBJ1-2
TGTGCCAGCAGTGCTTACAGATCTAACTATGGCTACACCTTC
CASSAYRSNYGYTF
>-|-|TRBV19|TRBJ2-2
TGTGCCAGTAGTATCTCGGCAGGCAAGCGCACCGGGGAGCTGTTTTTT
CASSISAGKRTGELFF
>TRBD1|few|TRBV6-5|TRBJ2-3
TGTGCCAGCAGTTTGCAGGGGGGCACAGATACGCAGTATTTT
CASSLQGGTDTQYF
>-|once|TRBV7-2|TRBJ2-2
TGTGCCAGCAGCTTAGCAGGTCAGGTGTTCACCGGGGAGCTGTTTTTT
CASSLAGQVFTGELFF